Shown below are 7 T cell receptor beta chains from a single sample sequenced in a study of identical twins' blood T cells. TCRdb processed the 5' RACE reads anew with MiXCR; each CDR3 protein has one entry. The profile shows hundreds of thousands of distinct CDR3 sequences, 28% of them singletons. The sequenced material came from PBMCs. The receptors stem from a woman aged 18 to 50 in good health.

The gene calls are TRBV12-3 or TRBV12-4 and TRBJ2-6; D call uncertain. V lost 7 bases, J lost 2 bases, and 6 bases lay in between. This CDR3 has 13 residues. The CDR3 DNA is TGTGCCAGCACCCGAACTGGGGCCAACGTCCTGACTTTC. As protein: CASTRTGANVLTF.

The gene calls are TRBV14 and TRBJ2-3, with D uncertain. V lost 4 bases, J lost 3 bases, and 11 bases lay in between. In germline, CDR1 is SGHDN, CDR2 FVKESK. The CDR3 runs 14 residues. The CDR3: CASSRGGWTDTQYF. CDR3 coding DNA: TGTGCCAGCAGCCGCGGTGGATGGACAGATACGCAGTATTTT.

This chain joins TRBV5-1 and TRBJ1-1, with TRBD1 matching 11 bases. The CDR3 spans 16 residues. Germline V gene lookup returns CDR1 SGHRS and CDR2 YFSETQ. V trimming: 3 bases; J trimming: 5 bases; junction bases outside the gene matches: 9. CDR3 loop: CASSYPGTGGGTEAFF. The CDR3 bases are TGCGCCAGCAGCTACCCCGGGACAGGGGGAGGAACTGAAGCTTTCTTT.

This clonotype has a count of ten or more. The chain is built from TRBV29-1 and TRBJ1-2; no clear D. This CDR3 comprises 11 residues. Germline lookup yields CDR1 SQVTM and CDR2 ANQGSEA. V was clipped by 2 bases and J by 2 bases, with 3 bases between them. CDR3 sequence: CSVEWNYGYTF. CDR3 nucleotide sequence: TGCAGCGTTGAATGGAACTATGGCTACACCTTC. Supplemented by reference TRBV29-1 and TRBJ1-2, the full variable domain reads SAVISQKPSRDICQRGTSLTIQCQVDSQVTMMFWYRQQPGQSLTLIATANQGSEATYESGFVIDKFPISRPNLTFSTLTVSNMSPEDSSIYLCSVEWNYGYTFGSGTRLTVV.

Worth noting for this clonotype: A much larger clone lies a single base off, so this may be a read error. This chain's CDR3 is CAISPQAGPGNTIYF. The CDR3 DNA reads as TGTGCCATCTCACCACAAGCAGGGCCAGGAAACACCATATATTTT. The rearrangement links TRBV18 to TRBJ1-3; possibly TRBD1 for D (5 bases). This CDR3 is 15 amino acids long. Germline V gene data show CDR1 as KGHSH and CDR2 as LQKENI. The complete variable domain, with remaining parts taken from reference TRBV18 and TRBJ1-3, reads NAGVMQNPRHLVRRRGQEARLRCSPMKGHSHVYWYRQLPEEGLKFMVYLQKENIIDESGMPKERFSAEFPKEGPSILRIQQVVRGDSAAYFCAISPQAGPGNTIYFGEGSWLTVV.

The chain combines TRBV7-9 with TRBJ1-1, with D perhaps TRBD1 (5 bases). There are 15 residues in the CDR3. Trimming left V 2 bases short and J 1 base short, with 11 bases between. Germline V lookup: CDR1 SEHNR, CDR2 FQNEAQ (reference sequence). Here the CDR3 DNA reads TGTGCCAGCAGCTTATACAGGACACCGAACACTGAAGCTTTCTTT. It specifies CASSLYRTPNTEAFF.

For this clonotype: A much larger clone differs from this one at a single base, so this may be a read error. The chain carries TRBV29-1 and TRBJ2-3, with D hard to call. CDR3 size: 13 residues. Germline V CDR1 and CDR2: SQVTM, ANQGSEA. This chain's CDR3 is CSVDPGSTDTQCF. CDR3 bases: TGCAGCGTTGATCCCGGATCCACAGATACGCAGTGTTTT.